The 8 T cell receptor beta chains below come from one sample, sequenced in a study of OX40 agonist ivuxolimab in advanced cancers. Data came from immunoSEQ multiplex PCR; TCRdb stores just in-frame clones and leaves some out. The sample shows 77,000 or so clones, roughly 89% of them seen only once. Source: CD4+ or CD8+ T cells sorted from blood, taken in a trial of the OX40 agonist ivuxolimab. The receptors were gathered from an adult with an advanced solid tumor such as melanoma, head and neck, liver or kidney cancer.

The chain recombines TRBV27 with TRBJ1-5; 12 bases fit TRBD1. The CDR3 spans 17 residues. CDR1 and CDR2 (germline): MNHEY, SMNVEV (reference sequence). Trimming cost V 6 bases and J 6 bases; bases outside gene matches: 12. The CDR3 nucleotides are TGTGCCAGCAGGAGCGGGACAGGGGGCCGAGCGGGTCAGCCCCAGCATTTT. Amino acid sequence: CASRSGTGGRAGQPQHF.

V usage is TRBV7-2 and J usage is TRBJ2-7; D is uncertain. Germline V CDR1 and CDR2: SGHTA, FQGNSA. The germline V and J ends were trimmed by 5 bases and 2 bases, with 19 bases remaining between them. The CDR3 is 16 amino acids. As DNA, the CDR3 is TGTGCCAGCAGCCCACTCCCGAGGTCGGGCGCCTACGAGCAGTACTTC. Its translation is CASSPLPRSGAYEQYF.

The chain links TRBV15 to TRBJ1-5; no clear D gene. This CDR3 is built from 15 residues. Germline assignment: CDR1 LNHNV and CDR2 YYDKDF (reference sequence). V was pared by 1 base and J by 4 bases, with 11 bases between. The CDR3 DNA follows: TGTGCCACCAGCAGAGTGGTAACCGGGAATCAGCCCCAGCATTTT. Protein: CATSRVVTGNQPQHF.

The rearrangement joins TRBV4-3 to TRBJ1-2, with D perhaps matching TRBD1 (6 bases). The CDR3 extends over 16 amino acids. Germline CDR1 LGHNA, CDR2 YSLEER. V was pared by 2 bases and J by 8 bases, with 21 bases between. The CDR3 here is CASSQPRDTGLKGYTF. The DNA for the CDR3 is TGCGCCAGCAGCCAACCCCGGGACACGGGGTTGAAGGGCTACACCTTC.

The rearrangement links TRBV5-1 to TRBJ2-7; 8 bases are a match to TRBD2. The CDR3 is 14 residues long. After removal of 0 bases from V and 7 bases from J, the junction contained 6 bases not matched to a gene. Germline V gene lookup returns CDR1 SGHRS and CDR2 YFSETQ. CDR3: CASSLARVAGEQYF. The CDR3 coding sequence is TGCGCCAGCAGCTTGGCCCGGGTAGCGGGAGAGCAGTACTTC.

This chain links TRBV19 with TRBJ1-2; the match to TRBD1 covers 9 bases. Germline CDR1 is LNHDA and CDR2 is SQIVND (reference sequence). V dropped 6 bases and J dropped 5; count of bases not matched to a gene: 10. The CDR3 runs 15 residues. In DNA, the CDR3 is TGTGCCAGTAGCCGGACCGGGACAGGGACGTATGGCTACACCTTC. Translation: CASSRTGTGTYGYTF.

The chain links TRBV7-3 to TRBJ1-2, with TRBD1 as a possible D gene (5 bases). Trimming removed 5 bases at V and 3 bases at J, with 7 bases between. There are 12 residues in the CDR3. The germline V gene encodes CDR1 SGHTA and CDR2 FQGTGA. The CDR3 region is CASSKGDYGYTF. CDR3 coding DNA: TGTGCCAGCAGCAAAGGGGACTATGGCTACACCTTC.

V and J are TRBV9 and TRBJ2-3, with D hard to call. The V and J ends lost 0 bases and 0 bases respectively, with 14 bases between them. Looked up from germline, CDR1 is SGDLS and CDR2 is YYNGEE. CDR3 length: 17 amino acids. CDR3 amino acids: CASSVGTDQSSTDTQYF. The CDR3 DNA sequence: TGTGCCAGCAGCGTAGGAACCGACCAATCTAGCACAGATACGCAGTATTTT.